Below, 9 T cell receptor beta chains from the same sample are listed, as sequenced in a study of shared clonotypes between healthy human individuals. Here immunoSEQ multiplex PCR was the method, and the copy in TCRdb shows in-frame clones only, minus some. The sample records over a million clones, roughly 98% being singletons. Sequencing was done on a sample of naive CD4+ T cells sorted from blood. Subset noted: CD45RA+ positively selected. The source is a man under 40 in good health.

This clone came up once. This chain joins TRBV10-2 and TRBJ2-7; possible D gene TRBD1, 5 bases. Germline loops: CDR1 WSHSY, CDR2 SAAADI. The CDR3 totals 15 residues. V gave up 2 bases and J gave up 3 bases, with 14 bases separating them. CDR3 nucleotides: TGCGCCAGCAGTGAGACCGCCAGGGTCTTCTACGAGCAGTACTTC. It translates to CASSETARVFYEQYF.

This chain uses TRBV10-1 with TRBJ2-1; 8 bases are shared with TRBD2. Germline V lookup: CDR1 WNHNN, CDR2 SYGVQD (reference sequence). CDR3 length: 14 residues. Trimming removed 3 bases from V and 4 bases from J; junction bases left unmatched: 2. This CDR3 is CASSDLAGYNEQFF. CDR3 nucleotides: TGCGCCAGCAGTGACTTAGCGGGGTACAATGAGCAGTTCTTC.

This sequence joins TRBV25-1 and TRBJ2-7; the D gene is possibly TRBD1 (6 bases). V dropped 1 base and J dropped 5 bases, with 12 bases sitting between them. Germline-derived CDR1 and CDR2 are MGHDK and SYGVNS. There are 14 residues in the CDR3. CDR3 bases: TGTGCCAGCAGTGAATTTGGTCAGGGGCACGAGCAGTACTTC. Encoded protein: CASSEFGQGHEQYF.

CDR3 protein: CASSVVIADDTDTQYF. CDR3 DNA: TGTGCCAGCAGCGTAGTAATAGCGGACGACACAGATACGCAGTATTTT. The chain recombines TRBV9 with TRBJ2-3, with D tentatively TRBD2 (6 bases). The germline gives CDR1 SGDLS, CDR2 YYNGEE. Deletions cut 0 bases from V and 2 bases from J, with 13 bases between. The CDR3 has 16 amino acids.

The genes are TRBV5-1 and TRBJ2-2; 7 nucleotides match TRBD2. V gave up 4 bases and J gave up 6 bases; unmatched junction bases: 3. Germline V gene data show CDR1 as SGHRS and CDR2 as YFSETQ. This CDR3 comprises 13 residues. The CDR3 reads CASSQRGPGELFF. The CDR3 DNA reads as TGCGCCAGCAGCCAGCGGGGTCCCGGGGAGCTGTTTTTT.

This chain joins TRBV2 and TRBJ2-3; 9 nucleotides line up with TRBD2. This CDR3 is 15 amino acids long. From germline, CDR1 is SNHLY and CDR2 FYNNEI. J lost 0 bases, V lost 7 bases, and 5 bases had no gene match. CDR3 sequence reads: CASKGLAASTDTQYF. As DNA, the CDR3 is TGTGCCAGCAAGGGACTAGCAGCTAGCACAGATACGCAGTATTTT.

This chain uses TRBV28 with TRBJ2-6, with D possibly being TRBD2 (5 bases). There are 16 residues in the CDR3. Between the trimmed V and J ends, which lost 2 bases and 2 bases, there was a span of 10 bases. Germline CDR1 and CDR2: MDHEN and SYDVKM. The CDR3 bases are TGTGCCAGCAGTTTAAAGACTACTCCTGGGGCCAACGTCCTGACTTTC. It encodes CASSLKTTPGANVLTF.

This clone has only one observation. This sequence joins TRBV4-1 and TRBJ1-1; 8 bases map to TRBD1. V lost 4 bases, J lost 7 bases, and 11 bases stayed unmatched. Germline CDR1 and CDR2: MGHRA and YSYEKL. The CDR3 is 15 residues long. CDR3: CASSPGQAFSGEAFF. The DNA for the CDR3 is TGCGCCAGCAGCCCGGGACAGGCTTTTTCGGGTGAAGCTTTCTTT.

The rearrangement links TRBV7-2 to TRBJ1-2; TRBD1 aligns across 10 bases. CDR1 and CDR2 from the germline V gene are SGHTA and FQGNSA. The CDR3 runs 16 residues. Trimming cost V 5 bases and J 4 bases; bases outside gene matches: 10. CDR3 sequence: CASSPVRGQGSYGYTF. CDR3 nucleotide sequence: TGTGCCAGCAGCCCCGTCCGGGGACAGGGGTCCTATGGCTACACCTTC.